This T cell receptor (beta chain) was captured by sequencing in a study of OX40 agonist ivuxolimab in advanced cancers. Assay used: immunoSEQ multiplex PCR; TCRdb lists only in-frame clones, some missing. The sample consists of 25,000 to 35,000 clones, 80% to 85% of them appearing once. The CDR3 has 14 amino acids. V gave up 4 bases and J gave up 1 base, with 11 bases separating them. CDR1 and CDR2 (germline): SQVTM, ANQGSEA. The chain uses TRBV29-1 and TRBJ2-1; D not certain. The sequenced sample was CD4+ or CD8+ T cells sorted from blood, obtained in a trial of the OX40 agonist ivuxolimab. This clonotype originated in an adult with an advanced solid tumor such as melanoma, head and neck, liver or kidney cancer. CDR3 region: CSVVSSWSYNEQFF. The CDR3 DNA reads TGCAGCGTTGTTTCCTCGTGGTCCTACAATGAGCAGTTCTTC.